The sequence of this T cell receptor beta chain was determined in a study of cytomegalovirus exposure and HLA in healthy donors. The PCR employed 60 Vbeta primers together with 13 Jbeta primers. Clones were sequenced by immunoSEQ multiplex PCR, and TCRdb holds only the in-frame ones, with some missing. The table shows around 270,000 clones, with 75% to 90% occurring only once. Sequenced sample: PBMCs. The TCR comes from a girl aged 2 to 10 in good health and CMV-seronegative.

The CDR3 bases are TGTGCCAGCAAGGGGGACAGGGCTTCACCCCTCCACTTT. Protein: CASKGDRASPLHF. V gene TRBV2 combines with J gene TRBJ1-6; the match to TRBD1 covers 9 bases. Germline assignment: CDR1 SNHLY and CDR2 FYNNEI. The CDR3 has 13 amino acids. J was trimmed by 9 bases and V by 7 bases; bases with no gene match: 4.